This is a list of T cell receptor beta chains from one sample in a study of human T cells and chemical hapten exposure. TCRdb re-derived calls from the RACE reads in MiXCR, one entry per CDR3 protein. The repertoire includes about 96,000 distinct CDR3 sequences, approximately 9.3% of them detected once, and 2% to 2.5% sits in the top ten. The sample here was whole blood, taken in connection with sensitization to the hapten diphenylcyclopropenone (DPC). All receptors derive from a middle-aged woman with alopecia areata. Some clones in this sample may be carry-over from other donors' samples. Both conserved end residues are part of each CDR3. D genes are given only for firm matches. The size field is filled for only some rows; it gives once, few, many or a size class.

abundance	d_gene	v_gene	CDR3aa
.	TRBD2	TRBV7-2	CASSSPLAGGDSSYNEQFF
.	.	TRBV5-5	CASTPFYPDPGNTIYF
many	TRBD2	TRBV4-3	CASSQGVTSGNPPYEQYF
many	TRBD2	TRBV13	CASSFRTSESKQFF
few	.	TRBV10-3	CAIRPGELGSHEQFF
many	.	TRBV28	CASSPSRYEQYF
many	.	TRBV7-9	CASSLTAGGTYEQYF
.	.	TRBV2	CASAAGPSYNEQFF
few	TRBD2	TRBV7-8	CASSLGGRGTDTQYF
many	.	TRBV7-2	CASSPLSHSSTDTQYF
.	TRBD2	TRBV2	CASSEAPGLANNEQFF
many	.	TRBV7-2	CASSLNSVGLARKTQYF
.	.	TRBV7-2	CASSLRRGMNTGELFF
few	.	TRBV3-2	CASSQESQLYNEQFF
few	.	TRBV20-1	CSARVPGKDYEQYF
few	TRBD1	TRBV2	CASSRTGTQETQYF
few	TRBD1	TRBV29-1	CSVEDGGTGRDF
.	.	TRBV28	CASFPRGGTTYEQYF
few	TRBD1	TRBV5-5	CASSTGQGSGNTIYF
few	.	TRBV29-1	CSVENREGTDTQYF
.	.	TRBV13	CASSFLGRLPDEQYF
many	.	TRBV29-1	CSVVGQGWTKNIQYF
.	.	TRBV15	CATSKATEKLFF
few	TRBD1	TRBV7-6	CASSLATGNRQETQYF
many	.	TRBV4-1	CASSLRVSYEQYF
.	TRBD1	TRBV6-2/TRBV6-3	CASSTGVSTGELFF
many	TRBD2	TRBV4-2	CASSPRLAGGRLKPYEQYF
.	TRBD1	TRBV7-9	CASSGLGQGSSYEQYF
.	.	TRBV4-2	CASSQDMGGGGTDTQYF
few	.	TRBV5-1	CASSAGRGEQYF
many	TRBD1	TRBV7-8	CASSFRMTGSTDTQYF
medium-sized	.	TRBV28	CASSSWYNEQFF
few	TRBD2	TRBV19	CASSMRSGRGQETQYF
many	.	TRBV6-6	CASRVDYEQYF
.	TRBD1	TRBV12-3/TRBV12-4	CASTPSGGGEKLFF
.	TRBD1	TRBV12-3/TRBV12-4	CASTSGTGILANTGELFF
few	.	TRBV21-1	CASSPKYPRGSFSGANVLTF
many	.	TRBV4-3	CASSQDWSNTEAFF
.	TRBD2	TRBV30	CAWTTGLAVGEQFF
many	TRBD2	TRBV27	CASRRLAGAITEQFF
.	.	TRBV29-1	CSVEDLHEKLFF
many	.	TRBV6-1	CASSEVFHYEKLFF